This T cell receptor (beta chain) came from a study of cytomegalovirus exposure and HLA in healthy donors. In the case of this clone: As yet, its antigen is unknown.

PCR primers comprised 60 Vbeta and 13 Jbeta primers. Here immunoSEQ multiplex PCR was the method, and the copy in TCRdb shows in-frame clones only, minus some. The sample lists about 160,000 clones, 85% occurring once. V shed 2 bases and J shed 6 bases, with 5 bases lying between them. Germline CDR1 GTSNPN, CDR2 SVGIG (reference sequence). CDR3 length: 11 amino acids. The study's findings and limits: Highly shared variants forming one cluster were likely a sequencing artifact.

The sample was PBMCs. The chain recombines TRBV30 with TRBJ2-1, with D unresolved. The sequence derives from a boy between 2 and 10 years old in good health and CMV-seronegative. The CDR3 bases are TGTGCCTGGAGTATTAGCAATGAGCAGTTCTTC. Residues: CAWSISNEQFF.